One sample yielded the 18 T cell receptor beta chains listed below, sequenced in a study of patients and donors after allogeneic stem cell transplantation. TCRdb reprocessed the RT-PCR reads with MiXCR, giving one entry per CDR3 protein. The sample shows about a million distinct CDR3 sequences, roughly 18% of them seen only once. Specimen: blood, either unsorted or a sorted T cell fraction (not recorded which). These receptors were taken from a human donor who was either an allogeneic HSCT recipient or a stem cell or donor lymphocyte infusion donor (not recorded which). It is not recorded whose cells these are; they may come from a transplant donor.

This clonotype has only a few counts. The chain combines TRBV6-1 with TRBJ2-7, with D tentatively TRBD2 (7 bases). CDR3 size: 14 residues. Germline V gives CDR1 MNHNS, CDR2 SASEGT. V lost 5 bases to trimming and J lost 5 bases, with 16 bases between them. Here the CDR3 DNA reads TGTGCCAGCAGTAGGGGGGGACCTCGGCACGAGCAGTACTTC. Amino acid sequence: CASSRGGPRHEQYF.

This chain joins TRBV7-2 and TRBJ2-3, with 7 bases that match TRBD2. Germline values: CDR1 SGHTA, CDR2 FQGNSA. Trimming took 5 bases from V and 2 from J; bases not matched to a gene: 10. The length of the CDR3 is 16 residues. CDR3: CASSPRRRELTDTQYF. The CDR3 DNA is TGTGCCAGCAGCCCTAGACGGCGGGAGCTCACAGATACGCAGTATTTT.

This CDR3 is CSASRPGQGFYEQYF. The CDR3 nucleotides are TGCAGTGCTAGTCGCCCGGGACAGGGCTTCTACGAGCAGTACTTC. The chain recombines TRBV20-1 with TRBJ2-7, with 9 nucleotides matching TRBD1. This CDR3 spans 15 amino acids. The germline gives CDR1 DFQATT, CDR2 SNEGSKA (reference sequence). V dropped 3 bases and J dropped 3; count of bases not matched to a gene: 9.

The chain couples TRBV6-5 to TRBJ2-1; TRBD1 is a possible D gene (6 bases). This CDR3 has 12 residues. Per the germline V gene, CDR1 is MNHEY and CDR2 is SVGAGI. Deletions cut 6 bases from V and 9 bases from J, with 12 bases between. CDR3: CASSPQGLEQFF. The CDR3 DNA is TGTGCCAGCAGCCCTCAGGGGCTTGAGCAGTTCTTC.

This clonotype was observed many times. CDR3 loop: CSVEVGSYNEQFF. CDR3 coding DNA: TGCAGCGTTGAAGTGGGCTCCTACAATGAGCAGTTCTTC. V usage is TRBV29-1 and J usage is TRBJ2-1, with D hard to call. V was clipped by 1 base and J by 0 bases, with 4 bases between them. The CDR3 length is 13 residues. The germline CDR1 and CDR2 sequences are SQVTM and ANQGSEA.

This clonotype was observed a few times. The chain recombines TRBV5-8 with TRBJ2-5; perhaps D is TRBD1 or TRBD2 (5 bases each). Trimming left V 4 bases short and J 5 bases short, with 18 bases between. The germline gives CDR1 SGHTS, CDR2 YDEGEE. This CDR3 comprises 15 residues. The CDR3: CASSLGEGTLETQYF. CDR3 sequence (DNA): TGTGCCAGCAGCCTGGGGGAAGGGACCTTGGAGACCCAGTACTTC.

This chain uses TRBV29-1 with TRBJ2-1; 7 bases are shared with TRBD2. Trimming at V came to 1 base and at J to 6 bases, leaving 3 bases not matched to a gene. Germline V CDR1 and CDR2: SQVTM, ANQGSEA. The CDR3 totals 13 residues. The CDR3 reads CSVEGLAGNEQFF. CDR3 bases: TGCAGCGTTGAAGGACTAGCAGGCAATGAGCAGTTCTTC.

This chain uses TRBV4-1 with TRBJ1-1, with TRBD1 matching over 8 bases. The J segment lost 10 bases and the V segment lost 3 bases, leaving 7 bases of the junction unmatched. Germline loops: CDR1 MGHRA, CDR2 YSYEKL. This CDR3 comprises 13 residues. The CDR3 protein is CASSQRTGLGAFF. The DNA of the CDR3 is TGCGCCAGCAGCCAGCGGACAGGGCTTGGAGCTTTCTTT.

CDR3 sequence: CASSYSAEGNTGELFF. As DNA, the CDR3 is TGTGCCAGCAGTTACTCAGCGGAAGGAAACACCGGGGAGCTGTTTTTT. This chain joins TRBV6-5 and TRBJ2-2; TRBD2 might be the D (5 bases). The CDR3 length is 16 residues. Germline V CDR1 and CDR2: MNHEY, SVGAGI. The V gene lost 0 bases and the J gene lost 2 bases, with 10 bases spanning the gap.

This clonotype has ten or more counts. This chain links TRBV5-1 with TRBJ1-6; possibly TRBD1 for D (5 bases). The CDR3 consists of 16 residues. Deletions cut 3 bases from V and 5 bases from J, with 15 bases between. CDR1 is SGHRS, CDR2 YFSETQ, per germline. The CDR3 loop reads CASSSTNGANNSPLHF. The CDR3 coding sequence is TGCGCCAGCAGCTCAACGAACGGGGCGAATAATTCACCCCTCCACTTT.

The chain links TRBV20-1 to TRBJ1-5; 10 nucleotides line up with TRBD1. This CDR3 is 15 amino acids long. Germline V gives CDR1 DFQATT, CDR2 SNEGSKA (reference sequence). V dropped 3 bases and J dropped 1; count of bases not matched to a gene: 3. CDR3 coding DNA: TGCAGTGCTAGGCGGACAGGGGGGAGCAATCAGCCCCAGCATTTT. Translating gives CSARRTGGSNQPQHF.

The rearrangement links TRBV29-1 to TRBJ2-7; 8 positions match TRBD1. Germline V lookup: CDR1 SQVTM, CDR2 ANQGSEA. The CDR3 length is 12 residues. With V trimmed by 4 bases and J by 5 bases, 4 bases remained unmatched. CDR3 sequence: CSVGRGQDEQYF. The DNA of the CDR3 is TGCAGCGTTGGCAGGGGGCAAGACGAGCAGTACTTC.

The gene calls are TRBV7-2 and TRBJ1-5; D is undetermined. Trimming took off 5 bases at V and 4 bases at J, with 21 bases between the two ends. The germline V gene encodes CDR1 SGHTA and CDR2 FQGNSA. CDR3 length: 17 residues. The CDR3 protein is CASSQIRPQVGNQPQHF. In DNA form, the CDR3 reads TGTGCCAGCAGCCAAATTAGGCCCCAGGTCGGGAATCAGCCCCAGCATTTT.

The CDR3 protein is CASSPGIAGGDNEQFF. The CDR3 DNA sequence: TGTGCCAGCAGCCCTGGAATAGCGGGAGGAGACAATGAGCAGTTCTTC. V usage is TRBV27 and J usage is TRBJ2-1; 10 nucleotides agree with TRBD2. The J segment lost 5 bases and the V segment lost 6 bases, leaving 10 bases of the junction unmatched. This CDR3 spans 16 amino acids. Germline-derived CDR1 and CDR2 are MNHEY and SMNVEV (reference sequence).

In this sample, this clonotype turned up a few times. The chain joins TRBV12-3 or TRBV12-4 to TRBJ2-1; perhaps TRBD2 as D (6 bases). The CDR3 is made up of 15 amino acids. Trimming took off 7 bases at V and 8 bases at J, with 21 bases between the two ends. The CDR3 reads CASTHPGARMDEQFF. The CDR3 DNA reads as TGTGCCAGCACCCACCCGGGAGCCAGGATGGATGAGCAGTTCTTC.

The V gene is TRBV20-1, the J gene TRBJ2-5; no firm D call. The V gene's germline CDR1 is DFQATT and CDR2 SNEGSKA (reference sequence). This CDR3 region has 15 residues. Trimming removed 3 bases at V and 5 bases at J, with 19 bases between. This CDR3 is CSASLGIGSTETQYF. For the CDR3, the DNA is TGCAGTGCTAGTTTGGGGATTGGAAGTACGGAGACCCAGTACTTC.

This clonotype was picked up many times. The rearrangement links TRBV12-3 or TRBV12-4 to TRBJ1-2; 7 bases line up with TRBD1. V shed 4 bases and J 0 bases; nucleotides not matched to a gene: 2. The CDR3 has 14 residues. The CDR3 spells CASSSGTANYGYTF. The CDR3 DNA follows: TGTGCCAGCAGTTCCGGGACAGCTAACTATGGCTACACCTTC.

This clonotype was observed a handful of times. The rearrangement uses TRBV12-3 or TRBV12-4 and TRBJ2-7; D assignment may be TRBD1 or TRBD2 (5 bases each). The V and J ends lost 5 bases and 7 bases respectively, with 21 bases between them. CDR3 length: 15 amino acids. CDR3 protein: CASSTIGTLPGEQYF. The CDR3 DNA sequence: TGTGCCAGCAGTACGATCGGGACCCTACCTGGGGAGCAGTACTTC.